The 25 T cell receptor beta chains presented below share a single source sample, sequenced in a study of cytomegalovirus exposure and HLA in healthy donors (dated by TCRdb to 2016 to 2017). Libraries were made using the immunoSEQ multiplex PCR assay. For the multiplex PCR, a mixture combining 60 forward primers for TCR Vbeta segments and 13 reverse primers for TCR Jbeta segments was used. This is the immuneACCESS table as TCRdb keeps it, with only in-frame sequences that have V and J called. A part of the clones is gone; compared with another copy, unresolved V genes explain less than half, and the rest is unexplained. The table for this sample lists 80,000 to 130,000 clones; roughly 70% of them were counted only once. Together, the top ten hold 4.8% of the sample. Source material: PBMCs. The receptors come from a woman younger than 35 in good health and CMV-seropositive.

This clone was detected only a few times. CDR3: CASSPQAGGKSPLHF. The CDR3 bases are TGTGCCAGCAGCCCCCAGGCGGGGGGAAAATCACCCCTCCACTTT. The V call is TRBV7-6, the J call TRBJ1-6; D may be TRBD1 (5 bases). The length of the CDR3 is 15 residues. V was cut by 5 bases and J by 10 bases, with 18 bases left in between. Germline V lookup: CDR1 SGHVS, CDR2 FNYEAQ.

CDR3 DNA: TGTGCCAGCAGCGTAAGACAGTACACTGAAGCTTTCTTT. This gives the protein CASSVRQYTEAFF. This chain uses TRBV9 with TRBJ1-1, with D perhaps TRBD1 (5 bases). Germline lookup yields CDR1 SGDLS and CDR2 YYNGEE. The CDR3 is 13 amino acids. Trimming removed 1 base at V and 3 bases at J, with 7 bases between.

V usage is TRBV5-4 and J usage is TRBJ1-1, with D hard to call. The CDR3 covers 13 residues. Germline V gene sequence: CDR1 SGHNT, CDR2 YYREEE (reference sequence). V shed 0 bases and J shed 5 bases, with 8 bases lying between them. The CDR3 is CASSLAEATEAFF. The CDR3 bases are TGTGCCAGCAGCTTGGCCGAAGCGACTGAAGCTTTCTTT.

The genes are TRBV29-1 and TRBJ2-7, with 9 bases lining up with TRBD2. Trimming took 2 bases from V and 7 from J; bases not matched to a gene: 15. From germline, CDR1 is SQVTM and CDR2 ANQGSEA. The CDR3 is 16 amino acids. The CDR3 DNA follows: TGCAGCGTTGAATTCCTAGCGGGAAGATCTTCGGGGGAGCAGTACTTC. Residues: CSVEFLAGRSSGEQYF.

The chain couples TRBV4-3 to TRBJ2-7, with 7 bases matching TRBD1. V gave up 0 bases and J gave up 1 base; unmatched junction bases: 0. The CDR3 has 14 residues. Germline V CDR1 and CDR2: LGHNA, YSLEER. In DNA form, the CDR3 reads TGCGCCAGCAGCCAAGAGGACAGGTCCTACGAGCAGTACTTC. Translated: CASSQEDRSYEQYF.

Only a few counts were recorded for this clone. In DNA form, the CDR3 reads TGTGCCAGCGCGCCGGGACTAGACCACGCCTACGAGCAGTACTTC. Its protein is CASAPGLDHAYEQYF. The chain uses TRBV27 and TRBJ2-7, with 8 nucleotides matching TRBD2. This CDR3 comprises 15 residues. Germline CDR1 is MNHEY and CDR2 is SMNVEV (reference sequence). V was clipped by 8 bases and J by 2 bases; unmatched bases: 11.

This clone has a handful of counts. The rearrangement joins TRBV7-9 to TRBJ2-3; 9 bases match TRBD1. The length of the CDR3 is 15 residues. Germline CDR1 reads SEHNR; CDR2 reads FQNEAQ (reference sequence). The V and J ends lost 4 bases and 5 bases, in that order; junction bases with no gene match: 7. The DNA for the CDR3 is TGTGCCAGCAGCTATTCACAGGGGGCGGTAGATACGCAGTATTTT. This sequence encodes CASSYSQGAVDTQYF. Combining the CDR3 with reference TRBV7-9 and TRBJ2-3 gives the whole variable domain DTGVSQNPRHKITKRGQNVTFRCDPISEHNRLYWYRQTLGQGPEFLTYFQNEAQLEKSRLLSDRFSAERPKGSFSTLEIQRTEQGDSAMYLCASSYSQGAVDTQYFGPGTRLTVL.

The CDR3 is CASSSPGEGRSGNTIYF. CDR3 DNA: TGTGCCAGCAGTTCCCCGGGGGAGGGCCGGTCTGGAAACACCATATATTTT. This sequence joins TRBV7-9 and TRBJ1-3, with D possibly matching TRBD1 (5 bases). CDR1 and CDR2 (germline): SEHNR, FQNEAQ (reference sequence). The CDR3 runs 17 residues. Trimming removed 6 bases at V and 1 base at J, with 19 bases between. Filled out from reference TRBV7-9 and TRBJ1-3, the complete variable domain reads DTGVSQNPRHKITKRGQNVTFRCDPISEHNRLYWYRQTLGQGPEFLTYFQNEAQLEKSRLLSDRFSAERPKGSFSTLEIQRTEQGDSAMYLCASSSPGEGRSGNTIYFGEGSWLTVV.

CDR3 in DNA: TGTGCCAGCAGCTACCAGGGGGCCACCGGGGAGCTGTTTTTT. It is translated as CASSYQGATGELFF. V and J are TRBV7-3 and TRBJ2-2, with 8 positions matching TRBD1. There are 14 residues in the CDR3. Germline CDR1 and CDR2: SGHTA and FQGTGA. Trimming removed 4 bases from V and 4 bases from J; junction bases left unmatched: 2.

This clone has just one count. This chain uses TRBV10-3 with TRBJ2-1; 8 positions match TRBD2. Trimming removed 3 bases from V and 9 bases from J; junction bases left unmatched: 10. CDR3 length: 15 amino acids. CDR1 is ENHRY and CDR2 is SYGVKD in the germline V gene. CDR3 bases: TGTGCCATCAGTGATCACAGCGGGAGTCCGGGTGAGCAGTTCTTC. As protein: CAISDHSGSPGEQFF.

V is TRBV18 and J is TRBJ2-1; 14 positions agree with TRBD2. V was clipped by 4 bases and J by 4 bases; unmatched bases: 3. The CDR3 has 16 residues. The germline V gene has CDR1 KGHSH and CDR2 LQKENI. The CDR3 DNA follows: TGTGCCAGCTCACTCGGGACTAGCGGGAGTTACAATGAGCAGTTCTTC. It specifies CASSLGTSGSYNEQFF.

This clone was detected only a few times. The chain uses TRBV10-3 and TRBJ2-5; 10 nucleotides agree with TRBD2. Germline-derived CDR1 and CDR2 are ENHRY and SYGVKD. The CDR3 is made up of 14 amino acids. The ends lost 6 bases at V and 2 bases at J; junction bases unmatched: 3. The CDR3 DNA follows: TGTGCCATCAGCCCGGGACTAGCGCAAGAGACCCAGTACTTC. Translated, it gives CAISPGLAQETQYF.

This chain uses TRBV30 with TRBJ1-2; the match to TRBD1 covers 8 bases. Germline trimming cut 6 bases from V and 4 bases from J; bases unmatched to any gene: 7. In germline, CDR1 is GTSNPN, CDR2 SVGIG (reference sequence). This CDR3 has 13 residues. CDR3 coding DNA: TGTGCCTGCCCCGACAGGGGAACCTATGGCTACACCTTC. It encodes CACPDRGTYGYTF. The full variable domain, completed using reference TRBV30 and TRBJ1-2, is SQTIHQWPATLVQPVGSPLSLECTVEGTSNPNLYWYRQAAGRGLQLLFYSVGIGQISSEVPQNLSASRPQDRQFILSSKKLLLSDSGFYLCACPDRGTYGYTFGSGTRLTVV.

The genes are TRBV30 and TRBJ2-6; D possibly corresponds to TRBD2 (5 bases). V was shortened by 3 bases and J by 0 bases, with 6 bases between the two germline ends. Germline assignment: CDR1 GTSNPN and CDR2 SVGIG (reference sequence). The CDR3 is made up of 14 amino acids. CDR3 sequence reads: CAWSAGSGANVLTF. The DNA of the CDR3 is TGTGCCTGGAGCGCGGGCTCTGGGGCCAACGTCCTGACTTTC.

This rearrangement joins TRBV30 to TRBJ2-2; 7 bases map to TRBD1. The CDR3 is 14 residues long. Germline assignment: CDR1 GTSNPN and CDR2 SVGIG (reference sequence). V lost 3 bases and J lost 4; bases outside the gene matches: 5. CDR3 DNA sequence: TGTGCCTGGAGGTACGGGACAGTCACCGGGGAGCTGTTTTTT. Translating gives CAWRYGTVTGELFF.

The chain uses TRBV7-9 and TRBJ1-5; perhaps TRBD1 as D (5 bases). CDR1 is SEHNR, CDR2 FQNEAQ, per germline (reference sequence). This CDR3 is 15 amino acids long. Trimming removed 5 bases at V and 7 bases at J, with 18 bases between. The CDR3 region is CASSAGRGVGQPQHF. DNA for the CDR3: TGTGCCAGCAGCGCGGGGCGCGGGGTTGGACAGCCCCAGCATTTT.

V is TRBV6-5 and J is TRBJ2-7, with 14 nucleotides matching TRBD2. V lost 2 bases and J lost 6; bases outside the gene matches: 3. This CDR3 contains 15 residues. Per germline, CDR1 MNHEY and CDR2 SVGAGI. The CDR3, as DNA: TGTGCCAGCAGTTACCGGACTAGCGGGAGGCTCGAGCAGTACTTC. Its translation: CASSYRTSGRLEQYF.

The CDR3 nucleotides are TGTGCCAGCAGCAATCCACAGGACTACAATGAGCAGTTCTTC. This gives the protein CASSNPQDYNEQFF. This sequence joins TRBV9 and TRBJ2-1; a weak D match, TRBD1 (5 bases). Deletions cut 4 bases from V and 3 bases from J, with 11 bases between. Germline CDR1 and CDR2: SGDLS and YYNGEE. This CDR3 spans 14 amino acids.

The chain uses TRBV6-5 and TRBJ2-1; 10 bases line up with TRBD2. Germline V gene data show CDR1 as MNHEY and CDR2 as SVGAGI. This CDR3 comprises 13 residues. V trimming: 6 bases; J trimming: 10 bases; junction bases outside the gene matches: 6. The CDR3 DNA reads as TGTGCCAGCAGGCAGCGGGAGGGGGGGGAGCAGTTCTTC. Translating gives CASRQREGGEQFF.

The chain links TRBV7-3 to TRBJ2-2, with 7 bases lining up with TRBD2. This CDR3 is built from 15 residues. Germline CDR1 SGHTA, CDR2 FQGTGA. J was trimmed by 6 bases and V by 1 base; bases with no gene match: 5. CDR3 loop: CASSLIGGSPGELFF. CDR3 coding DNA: TGTGCCAGCAGCTTAATTGGCGGGAGCCCCGGGGAGCTGTTTTTT.

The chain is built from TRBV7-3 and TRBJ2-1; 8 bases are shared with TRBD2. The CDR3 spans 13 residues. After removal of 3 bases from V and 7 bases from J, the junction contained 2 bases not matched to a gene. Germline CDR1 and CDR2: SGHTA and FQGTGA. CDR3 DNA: TGTGCCAGCAGCTTCGGGAGGGGAAATGAGCAGTTCTTC. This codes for CASSFGRGNEQFF.

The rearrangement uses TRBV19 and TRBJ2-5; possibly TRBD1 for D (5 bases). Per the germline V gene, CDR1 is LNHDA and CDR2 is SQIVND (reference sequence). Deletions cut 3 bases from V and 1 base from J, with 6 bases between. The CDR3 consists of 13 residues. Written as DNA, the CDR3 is TGTGCCAGTAGTATGACAGCCCAAGAGACCCAGTACTTC. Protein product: CASSMTAQETQYF.

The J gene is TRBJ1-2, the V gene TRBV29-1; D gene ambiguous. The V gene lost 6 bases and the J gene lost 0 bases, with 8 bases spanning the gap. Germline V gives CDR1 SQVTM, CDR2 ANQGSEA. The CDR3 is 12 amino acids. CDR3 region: CSVKHANYGYTF. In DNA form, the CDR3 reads TGCAGCGTAAAACATGCTAACTATGGCTACACCTTC.

As DNA, the CDR3 is TGCGCCAGCAGCTTGGTTATGGGAGTAGGCAATGAGCAGTTCTTC. It encodes CASSLVMGVGNEQFF. V and J are TRBV5-1 and TRBJ2-1; the D gene is possibly TRBD2 (5 bases). The length of the CDR3 is 15 residues. Germline V gene sequence: CDR1 SGHRS, CDR2 YFSETQ. Trimming left V 0 bases short and J 6 bases short, with 13 bases between.

The DNA of the CDR3 is TGTGCCAGCAGTTTACAGGACGGACAGGGTTTGAAGACCCAGTACTTC. This gives the protein CASSLQDGQGLKTQYF. The V call is TRBV28, the J call TRBJ2-5; TRBD1 matches at 8 bases. Per germline, CDR1 MDHEN and CDR2 SYDVKM. Trimming at V came to 2 bases and at J to 6 bases, leaving 11 bases not matched to a gene. The CDR3 extends over 16 amino acids. Variable domain in full (rest from reference TRBV28 and TRBJ2-5): DVKVTQSSRYLVKRTGEKVFLECVQDMDHENMFWYRQDPGLGLRLIYFSYDVKMKEKGDIPEGYSVSREKKERFSLILESASTNQTSMYLCASSLQDGQGLKTQYFGPGTRLLVL.